This TCR beta chain was sequenced during a study of T-cell memory formation after mild COVID-19. In the study overall: The TCR clusters were mostly specific to one donor.

Constant-segment primers and 5'RACE yielded cDNA libraries for TCR alpha and TCR beta, each carrying sample barcodes and UMIs. MiXCR was run by TCRdb on the 5' RACE reads, yielding one entry per CDR3 protein. The data hold about 400,000 distinct CDR3 sequences, with over 13% observed a single time. The sample holds many counts of this clonotype. The CDR3 has 16 amino acids. The germline V gene has CDR1 SGDLS and CDR2 YYNGEE. V shed 3 bases and J 2 bases; nucleotides not matched to a gene: 8. Sequencing was performed on PBMCs or a T cell subset sorted from them (not recorded which). This receptor was obtained from a man aged 18-30 years who had mild COVID-19 (a few samples of this study predate the infection). Cell type and time point are not known. V and J are TRBV9 and TRBJ2-3, with 8 bases lining up with TRBD2. For the CDR3, the DNA is TGTGCCAGCAGCGACGGACTAGCCCAATTCACAGATACGCAGTATTTT. It codes for CASSDGLAQFTDTQYF.